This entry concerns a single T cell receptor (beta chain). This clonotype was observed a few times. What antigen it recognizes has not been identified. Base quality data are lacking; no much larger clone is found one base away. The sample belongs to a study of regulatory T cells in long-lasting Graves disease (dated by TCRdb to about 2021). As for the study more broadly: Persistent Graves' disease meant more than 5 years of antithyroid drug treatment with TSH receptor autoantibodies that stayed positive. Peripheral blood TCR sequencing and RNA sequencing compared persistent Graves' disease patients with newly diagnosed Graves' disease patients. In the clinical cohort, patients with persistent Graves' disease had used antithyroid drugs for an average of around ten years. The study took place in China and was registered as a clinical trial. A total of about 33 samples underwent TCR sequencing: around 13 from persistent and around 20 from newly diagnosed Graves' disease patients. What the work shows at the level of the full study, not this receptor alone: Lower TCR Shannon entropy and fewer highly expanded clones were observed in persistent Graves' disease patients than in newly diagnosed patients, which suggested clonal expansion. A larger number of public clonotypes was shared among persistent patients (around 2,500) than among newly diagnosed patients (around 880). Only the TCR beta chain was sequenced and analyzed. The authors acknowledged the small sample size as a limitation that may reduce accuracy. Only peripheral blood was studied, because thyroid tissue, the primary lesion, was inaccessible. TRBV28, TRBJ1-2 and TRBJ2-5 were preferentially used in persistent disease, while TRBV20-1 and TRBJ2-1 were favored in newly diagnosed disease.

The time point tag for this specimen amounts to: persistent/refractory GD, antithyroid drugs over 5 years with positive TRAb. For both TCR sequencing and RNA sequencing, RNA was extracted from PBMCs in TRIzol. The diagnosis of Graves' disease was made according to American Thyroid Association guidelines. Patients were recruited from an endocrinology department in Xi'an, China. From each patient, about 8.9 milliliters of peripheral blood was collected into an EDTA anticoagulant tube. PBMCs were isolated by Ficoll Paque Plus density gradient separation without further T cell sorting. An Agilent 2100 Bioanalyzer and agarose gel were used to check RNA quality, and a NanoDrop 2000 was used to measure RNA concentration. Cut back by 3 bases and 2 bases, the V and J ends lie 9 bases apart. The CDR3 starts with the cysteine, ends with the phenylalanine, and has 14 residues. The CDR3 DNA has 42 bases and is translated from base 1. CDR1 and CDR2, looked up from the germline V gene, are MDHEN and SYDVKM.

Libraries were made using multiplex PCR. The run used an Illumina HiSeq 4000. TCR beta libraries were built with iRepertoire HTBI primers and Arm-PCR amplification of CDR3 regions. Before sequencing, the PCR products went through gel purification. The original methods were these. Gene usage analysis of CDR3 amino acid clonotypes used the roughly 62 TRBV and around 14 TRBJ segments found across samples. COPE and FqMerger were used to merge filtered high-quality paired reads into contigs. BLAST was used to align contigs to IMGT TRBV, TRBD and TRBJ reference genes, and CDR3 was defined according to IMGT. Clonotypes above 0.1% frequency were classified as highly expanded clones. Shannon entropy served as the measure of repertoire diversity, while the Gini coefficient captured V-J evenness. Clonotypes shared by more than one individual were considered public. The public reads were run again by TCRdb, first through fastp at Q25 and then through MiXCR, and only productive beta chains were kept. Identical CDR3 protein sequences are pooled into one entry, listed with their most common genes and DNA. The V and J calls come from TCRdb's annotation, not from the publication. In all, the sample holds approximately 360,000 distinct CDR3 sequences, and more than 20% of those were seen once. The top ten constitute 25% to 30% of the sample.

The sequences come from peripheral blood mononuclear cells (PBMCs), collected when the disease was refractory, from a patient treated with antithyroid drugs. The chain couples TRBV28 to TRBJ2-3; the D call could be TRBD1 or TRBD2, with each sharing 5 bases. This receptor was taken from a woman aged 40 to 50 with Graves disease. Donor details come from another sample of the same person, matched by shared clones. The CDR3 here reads CASSFGGLTDTQYF. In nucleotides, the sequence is TGTGCCAGCAGTTTTGGGGGTCTCACAGATACGCAGTATTTT. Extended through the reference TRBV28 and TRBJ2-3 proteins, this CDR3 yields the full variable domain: DVKVTQSSRYLVKRTGEKVFLECVQDMDHENMFWYRQDPGLGLRLIYFSYDVKMKEKGDIPEGYSVSREKKERFSLILESASTNQTSMYLCASSFGGLTDTQYFGPGTRLTVL.